This TCR beta chain appears in the sequencing data of a study of CD8+CD57+ T cells in acquired aplastic anemia. It was patients with CD8+CD57+ cell expansion by flow cytometry who were chosen for sequencing. The template for TCR beta VDJ and CDR3 sequence profiling was genomic DNA. MiXCR, applied by TCRdb to the reads, yields one record per CDR3 protein. The table has about 180,000 distinct CDR3 sequences, 48% seen once. There are many counts of this clonotype. Material: sorted CD4+, CD8+, or CD8+CD57+ T cells (not recorded which) from PBMCs. This sequence originates from a human donor with aplastic anemia.

The CDR3 nucleotides read TGCAGTGCTAGAGATTTAGCCTCGTCTACTAATGAAAAACTGTTTTTT. This gives the protein CSARDLASSTNEKLFF. The rearrangement joins TRBV20-1 to TRBJ1-4; D is uncertain. The germline V gene encodes CDR1 DFQATT and CDR2 SNEGSKA (reference sequence). The CDR3 totals 16 residues. The V gene lost 0 bases and the J gene lost 2 bases, with 13 bases spanning the gap.